This TCR beta chain was obtained from a study of blood T cells in healthy people across ages. Whole-study findings and limits: A roughly linear age-dependent decrease characterized TCR beta diversity per million T cells.

This CDR3 comprises 18 residues. V was shortened by 6 bases and J by 1 base, with 24 bases between the two germline ends. Turning to this clonotype: Its specificity is not known.

The use of a sample-barcoded 5' primer and a J-beta primer mix characterized a second PCR of 7 to 11 cycles. Each CDR3 protein gets one entry after TCRdb re-called the 5' RACE reads with MiXCR. This sample yields around 990,000 distinct CDR3 sequences, of which about two fifths are seen a single time; under 15% belongs to the top ten. This receptor was identified in a young man in good health. What was sequenced was blood. The chain employs TRBV12-3 or TRBV12-4 and TRBJ1-2, with a possible D match to TRBD1 (5 bases). CDR3 DNA: TGTGCCAGCAGCTCGAACAGGCGTGGAGGAGCAGTTAACTATGGCTACACCTTC. The encoded protein is CASSSNRRGGAVNYGYTF.